The next 3 T cell receptor beta chains were all read from a single sample in a study of cytomegalovirus exposure and HLA in healthy donors. With 60 Vbeta and 13 Jbeta primers, the PCR was carried out. Generated by immunoSEQ multiplex PCR, the TCRdb table keeps only in-frame clones and is missing some. The data hold under 200,000 clones, with roughly 85% observed a single time. What was sequenced was PBMCs. These receptors were collected from a woman between 35 and 50 years old in good health and CMV-seronegative.

The V gene is TRBV9, the J gene TRBJ2-2; 9 bases map to TRBD2. Unmatched junction bases numbered 8, after V lost 0 bases and J lost 5 bases. The CDR3 extends over 17 amino acids. Germline CDR1 and CDR2: SGDLS and YYNGEE. The CDR3 reads CASSVVPAGGGTGELFF. The CDR3 coding sequence is TGTGCCAGCAGCGTAGTCCCAGCGGGGGGTGGAACCGGGGAGCTGTTTTTT.

This chain uses TRBV7-2 with TRBJ2-3, with TRBD2 matching 9 bases. The CDR3 has 16 amino acids. Looked up from germline, CDR1 is SGHTA and CDR2 is FQGNSA. V trimming: 3 bases; J trimming: 6 bases; junction bases outside the gene matches: 10. Here the CDR3 reads CASSLVGGGAGDTQYF. The CDR3 DNA sequence: TGTGCCAGCAGCTTGGTCGGCGGGGGGGCCGGGGATACGCAGTATTTT.

This chain joins TRBV2 and TRBJ1-3, with D uncertain. The ends were cut back, 6 bases at V and 3 bases at J, with 6 bases in the middle. CDR1 is SNHLY, CDR2 FYNNEI, per germline. CDR3 length: 12 residues. The CDR3 region is CASRQFGNTIYF. In DNA, the CDR3 is TGTGCCAGCAGACAGTTTGGAAACACCATATATTTT.